This T cell receptor (beta chain) was sequenced for a study of blood T cell repertoires in COVID-19. Overall study: Recovery meant two consecutive negative NP/OP PCR tests, professional clearance, or resolved symptoms. Samples came from the United States, Italy and Spain, spanning acute and convalescent COVID-19.

Germline CDR1 and CDR2: KGHDR and SFDVKD. Germline trimming cut 3 bases from V and 8 bases from J; bases unmatched to any gene: 7. This CDR3 spans 14 amino acids. The authors' processing: Amplification of reference gene primers provided the estimated nucleated cell counts. The assay was immunoSEQ multiplex PCR, and TCRdb's table has in-frame clones only and misses some. That table supplies the V and J calls and clone size; D and trimming were determined from the DNA. This table has roughly 210,000 clones, about nine tenths appearing once. Participant age was about 18 to 100 years, and participants resided in roughly 25 US areas.

The sequenced material came from PBMCs or T cells enriched from blood (not recorded which). V is TRBV24-1 and J is TRBJ1-2; 8 bases fit TRBD1. This sequence originates from a man under 40 in a cohort exposed to, infected with or recovered from COVID-19 (not recorded which). The CDR3 reads CATSDPGQGGGYTF. The DNA for the CDR3 is TGTGCCACCAGTGATCCAGGACAGGGCGGGGGCTACACCTTC.